Listed below are T cell receptor beta chains from one sample, sequenced in a study of identical twins. TCRdb redid the calling of the 5' RACE reads with MiXCR, one entry per CDR3 protein. The sample yields 500,000 to 700,000 distinct CDR3 sequences, roughly 7.1% seen once. These data also featured in a second study, about yellow fever vaccine responses in identical twins.

Sequenced: PBMCs. These receptors were obtained from a woman younger than 30 in good health. CDR3s include the opening cysteine and the closing phenylalanine or tryptophan. The order of the fields is clone size, J gene, V gene, D gene, CDR3 protein, CDR3 DNA. The D gene is left open where the match is weak. For some rows the clone size is stated as once, few or many, or as a class when expanded; others skip it.

abundance: -
j_gene: TRBJ2-1
v_gene: TRBV6-2/TRBV6-3
d_gene: TRBD1
CDR3aa: CASRLTGQGNNEQFF
CDR3nt: TGTGCCAGCAGACTTACCGGACAGGGAAACAATGAGCAGTTCTTC

abundance: once
j_gene: TRBJ2-6
v_gene: TRBV15
d_gene: TRBD1
CDR3aa: CATSRQDRAGANVLTF
CDR3nt: TGTGCCACCAGCAGACAGGACAGGGCTGGGGCCAACGTCCTGACTTTC

abundance: -
j_gene: TRBJ2-5
v_gene: TRBV7-9
d_gene: -
CDR3aa: CASSRLGNQETQYF
CDR3nt: TGTGCCAGCAGCAGACTAGGAAACCAAGAGACCCAGTACTTC

abundance: few
j_gene: TRBJ2-1
v_gene: TRBV7-8
d_gene: TRBD2
CDR3aa: CASSPTSGSRNEQFF
CDR3nt: TGTGCCAGCAGCCCCACTAGCGGGAGTCGCAATGAGCAGTTCTTC

abundance: -
j_gene: TRBJ1-6
v_gene: TRBV5-1
d_gene: TRBD1
CDR3aa: CASSLDWTGSNSPLHF
CDR3nt: TGCGCCAGCAGCTTGGACTGGACAGGGAGCAATTCACCCCTCCACTTT

abundance: many
j_gene: TRBJ2-1
v_gene: TRBV12-3/TRBV12-4
d_gene: -
CDR3aa: CASSQGFYNEQFF
CDR3nt: TGTGCCAGCAGTCAGGGATTCTACAATGAGCAGTTCTTC

abundance: -
j_gene: TRBJ2-1
v_gene: TRBV5-1
d_gene: TRBD2
CDR3aa: CASSLKAGILNEQFF
CDR3nt: TGCGCCAGCAGCTTAAAAGCGGGGATACTCAATGAGCAGTTCTTC

abundance: few
j_gene: TRBJ2-3
v_gene: TRBV5-1
d_gene: -
CDR3aa: CASSLARGGADTQYF
CDR3nt: TGCGCCAGCAGCTTGGCTCGGGGAGGAGCAGATACGCAGTATTTT

abundance: few
j_gene: TRBJ2-7
v_gene: TRBV12-3/TRBV12-4
d_gene: -
CDR3aa: CASSLLGTQGTYEQYF
CDR3nt: TGTGCCAGCAGTTTATTGGGCACCCAGGGAACCTACGAGCAGTACTTC

abundance: few
j_gene: TRBJ2-5
v_gene: TRBV20-1
d_gene: TRBD2
CDR3aa: CSARDLVGGIQETQYF
CDR3nt: TGCAGTGCTAGAGATCTGGTGGGGGGGATTCAAGAGACCCAGTACTTC

abundance: -
j_gene: TRBJ2-3
v_gene: TRBV5-5
d_gene: -
CDR3aa: CASKYVGSTDTQYF
CDR3nt: TGTGCCAGCAAGTACGTGGGGAGCACAGATACGCAGTATTTT

abundance: few
j_gene: TRBJ2-1
v_gene: TRBV5-1
d_gene: TRBD1
CDR3aa: CASSFRGTQSSYNEQFF
CDR3nt: TGCGCCAGCAGCTTCAGGGGGACACAAAGCTCCTACAATGAGCAGTTCTTC

abundance: few
j_gene: TRBJ1-3
v_gene: TRBV10-3
d_gene: TRBD1
CDR3aa: CAIGQVNSGNTIYF
CDR3nt: TGTGCCATAGGACAGGTGAACTCTGGAAACACCATATATTTT

abundance: -
j_gene: TRBJ2-3
v_gene: TRBV4-1
d_gene: -
CDR3aa: CASSQDKGGWTDTQYF
CDR3nt: TGCGCCAGCAGCCAAGATAAGGGGGGCTGGACAGATACGCAGTATTTT

abundance: -
j_gene: TRBJ1-5
v_gene: TRBV2
d_gene: -
CDR3aa: CASSDHGTPNQPQHF
CDR3nt: TGTGCCAGCAGTGATCATGGGACACCGAATCAGCCCCAGCATTTT

abundance: many
j_gene: TRBJ2-4
v_gene: TRBV5-1
d_gene: -
CDR3aa: CASSSSGTGKNIQYF
CDR3nt: TGCGCCAGCAGCTCTTCCGGGACGGGAAAAAACATTCAGTACTTC

abundance: -
j_gene: TRBJ2-3
v_gene: TRBV6-2/TRBV6-3
d_gene: TRBD2
CDR3aa: CASSSRTSGIVGTDTQYF
CDR3nt: TGTGCCAGCAGTTCCCGGACTAGCGGGATAGTGGGCACAGATACGCAGTATTTT

abundance: many
j_gene: TRBJ2-2
v_gene: TRBV13
d_gene: -
CDR3aa: CASSREAGELFF
CDR3nt: TGTGCCAGCAGTAGGGAGGCCGGGGAGCTGTTTTTT

abundance: -
j_gene: TRBJ1-1
v_gene: TRBV3-1
d_gene: -
CDR3aa: CASSLNVRMNTEAFF
CDR3nt: TGTGCCAGCAGCCTCAACGTTAGAATGAACACTGAAGCTTTCTTT

abundance: few
j_gene: TRBJ2-1
v_gene: TRBV24-1
d_gene: TRBD1
CDR3aa: CATSESGGNEQFF
CDR3nt: TGTGCCACCAGTGAGTCAGGGGGCAATGAGCAGTTCTTC

abundance: many
j_gene: TRBJ1-1
v_gene: TRBV12-3/TRBV12-4
d_gene: -
CDR3aa: CASSRDTLNTEAFF
CDR3nt: TGTGCCAGCAGTCGGGACACTCTCAACACTGAAGCTTTCTTT

abundance: many
j_gene: TRBJ2-3
v_gene: TRBV6-1
d_gene: TRBD2
CDR3aa: CASRILAGGRDTQYF
CDR3nt: TGTGCCAGCAGAATATTAGCGGGGGGGCGAGATACGCAGTATTTT

abundance: few
j_gene: TRBJ2-1
v_gene: TRBV12-3/TRBV12-4
d_gene: TRBD2
CDR3aa: CASSLEAGDLGNEQFF
CDR3nt: TGTGCCAGCAGTTTAGAGGCGGGGGATCTTGGGAATGAGCAGTTCTTC

abundance: -
j_gene: TRBJ1-2
v_gene: TRBV11-2
d_gene: -
CDR3aa: CASSTRGNYGYTF
CDR3nt: TGTGCCAGCAGCACCAGGGGTAACTATGGCTACACCTTC

abundance: -
j_gene: TRBJ2-3
v_gene: TRBV10-3
d_gene: TRBD1
CDR3aa: CAIRTGGVTDTQYF
CDR3nt: TGTGCCATCAGGACAGGGGGCGTAACAGATACGCAGTATTTT

abundance: few
j_gene: TRBJ2-1
v_gene: TRBV7-2
d_gene: TRBD1
CDR3aa: CASMVDRASYNEQFF
CDR3nt: TGTGCCAGCATGGTGGACAGGGCCTCCTACAATGAGCAGTTCTTC

abundance: many
j_gene: TRBJ1-2
v_gene: TRBV6-5
d_gene: -
CDR3aa: CASSSTGERGYTF
CDR3nt: TGTGCCAGCAGTTCCACCGGGGAGAGGGGCTACACCTTC

abundance: -
j_gene: TRBJ2-3
v_gene: TRBV20-1
d_gene: TRBD1
CDR3aa: CSAPPRDRLSTDTQYF
CDR3nt: TGCAGTGCCCCTCCACGGGACAGGCTTAGCACAGATACGCAGTATTTT

abundance: many
j_gene: TRBJ1-6
v_gene: TRBV10-3
d_gene: -
CDR3aa: CAISESGARNSPLHF
CDR3nt: TGTGCCATCAGTGAGTCAGGCGCAAGAAATTCACCCCTCCACTTT

abundance: many
j_gene: TRBJ2-1
v_gene: TRBV10-1
d_gene: -
CDR3aa: CASSEYPLPNEQFF
CDR3nt: TGCGCCAGCAGTGAGTACCCGTTGCCCAATGAGCAGTTCTTC

abundance: few
j_gene: TRBJ2-2
v_gene: TRBV28
d_gene: TRBD2
CDR3aa: CASRIGTSGRSGELFF
CDR3nt: TGTGCCAGCAGGATCGGGACTAGCGGGAGATCGGGGGAGCTGTTTTTT

abundance: -
j_gene: TRBJ2-5
v_gene: TRBV7-2
d_gene: TRBD1
CDR3aa: CASSLGRDRQETQYF
CDR3nt: TGTGCCAGCAGCTTAGGTCGGGACAGACAAGAGACCCAGTACTTC

abundance: many
j_gene: TRBJ1-1
v_gene: TRBV3-1
d_gene: -
CDR3aa: CASSQHNMGSTEAFF
CDR3nt: TGTGCCAGCAGCCAACACAACATGGGTAGCACTGAAGCTTTCTTT

abundance: few
j_gene: TRBJ2-1
v_gene: TRBV14
d_gene: -
CDR3aa: CASSTTGVGNEQFF
CDR3nt: TGTGCCAGCAGCACCACGGGAGTCGGAAATGAGCAGTTCTTC

abundance: many
j_gene: TRBJ2-2
v_gene: TRBV25-1
d_gene: TRBD2
CDR3aa: CASSLGLASTGELFF
CDR3nt: TGTGCCAGCAGCCTGGGACTAGCGAGCACCGGGGAGCTGTTTTTT

abundance: -
j_gene: TRBJ1-2
v_gene: TRBV12-3/TRBV12-4
d_gene: -
CDR3aa: CASSLGVSYTF
CDR3nt: TGTGCCAGCAGTTTGGGGGTTAGCTACACCTTC

abundance: few
j_gene: TRBJ2-2
v_gene: TRBV29-1
d_gene: -
CDR3aa: CSVEGEGHTGELFF
CDR3nt: TGCAGCGTTGAAGGAGAGGGGCACACCGGGGAGCTGTTTTTT

abundance: many
j_gene: TRBJ2-3
v_gene: TRBV28
d_gene: -
CDR3aa: CASSSRDFPTDTQYF
CDR3nt: TGTGCCAGCAGTTCCCGGGACTTCCCCACAGATACGCAGTATTTT

abundance: -
j_gene: TRBJ2-1
v_gene: TRBV19
d_gene: -
CDR3aa: CASIGGGPYNEQFF
CDR3nt: TGTGCCAGTATAGGCGGGGGCCCCTACAATGAGCAGTTCTTC

abundance: few
j_gene: TRBJ2-1
v_gene: TRBV24-1
d_gene: TRBD2
CDR3aa: CATSDFALAGGDEQFF
CDR3nt: TGTGCCACCAGTGATTTCGCACTAGCGGGAGGGGATGAGCAGTTCTTC

abundance: many
j_gene: TRBJ1-1
v_gene: TRBV7-9
d_gene: -
CDR3aa: CASSPRPAANTEAFF
CDR3nt: TGTGCCAGCAGCCCTAGGCCAGCGGCGAACACTGAAGCTTTCTTT

abundance: -
j_gene: TRBJ1-4
v_gene: TRBV5-1
d_gene: TRBD1
CDR3aa: CASSLGQGVEKLFF
CDR3nt: TGCGCCAGCAGCTTAGGACAGGGGGTTGAAAAACTGTTTTTT

abundance: -
j_gene: TRBJ2-5
v_gene: TRBV6-5
d_gene: TRBD1
CDR3aa: CASKPGGETQYF
CDR3nt: TGTGCCAGCAAGCCAGGGGGAGAGACCCAGTACTTC

abundance: -
j_gene: TRBJ2-3
v_gene: TRBV25-1
d_gene: TRBD1
CDR3aa: CASSEPTGGIADTQYF
CDR3nt: TGTGCCAGCAGTGAACCGACAGGGGGCATCGCAGATACGCAGTATTTT

abundance: many
j_gene: TRBJ1-6
v_gene: TRBV12-3/TRBV12-4
d_gene: -
CDR3aa: CASSGQENSPLHF
CDR3nt: TGTGCCAGCAGCGGCCAGGAAAATTCACCCCTCCACTTT

abundance: many
j_gene: TRBJ2-3
v_gene: TRBV2
d_gene: TRBD1
CDR3aa: CASSTGTGRTDTQYF
CDR3nt: TGTGCCAGCAGCACCGGGACAGGACGCACAGATACGCAGTATTTT

abundance: few
j_gene: TRBJ2-1
v_gene: TRBV4-2
d_gene: -
CDR3aa: CASSQETKRDEQFF
CDR3nt: TGTGCCAGCAGCCAAGAAACGAAAAGGGATGAGCAGTTCTTC

abundance: few
j_gene: TRBJ2-5
v_gene: TRBV2
d_gene: -
CDR3aa: CASNIPSGGGETQYF
CDR3nt: TGTGCCAGCAATATACCTTCAGGGGGGGGGGAGACCCAGTACTTC

abundance: -
j_gene: TRBJ1-2
v_gene: TRBV20-1
d_gene: TRBD1
CDR3aa: CSARESGGRYDGYTF
CDR3nt: TGCAGTGCTAGAGAGTCAGGGGGCCGTTATGATGGCTACACCTTC

abundance: few
j_gene: TRBJ2-1
v_gene: TRBV7-3
d_gene: TRBD2
CDR3aa: CASSLESGRANNEQFF
CDR3nt: TGTGCCAGCAGCTTGGAGAGCGGGAGGGCAAACAATGAGCAGTTCTTC

abundance: few
j_gene: TRBJ2-2
v_gene: TRBV4-1
d_gene: TRBD1
CDR3aa: CASKPGQPNTGELFF
CDR3nt: TGCGCCAGCAAACCGGGACAGCCGAACACCGGGGAGCTGTTTTTT

abundance: -
j_gene: TRBJ2-3
v_gene: TRBV5-6
d_gene: -
CDR3aa: CASSLEVGGSGEGTDTQYF
CDR3nt: TGTGCCAGCAGCTTGGAAGTCGGTGGTAGCGGAGAGGGGACAGATACGCAGTATTTT

abundance: many
j_gene: TRBJ2-2
v_gene: TRBV28
d_gene: -
CDR3aa: CASTTGGSNTGELFF
CDR3nt: TGTGCCAGCACCACGGGGGGCTCGAACACCGGGGAGCTGTTTTTT

abundance: -
j_gene: TRBJ2-1
v_gene: TRBV11-1
d_gene: -
CDR3aa: CASSSELAGALTYNEQFF
CDR3nt: TGTGCCAGCAGCTCAGAACTGGCCGGGGCTCTAACCTACAATGAGCAGTTCTTC